This TCR beta chain was captured in a study of control samples from healthy donors and cancer patients. The V gene's germline CDR1 is SGHTA and CDR2 FQGNSA. The length of the CDR3 is 13 residues. V was shortened by 5 bases and J by 6 bases, with 14 bases between the two germline ends. Produced via immunoSEQ multiplex PCR; TCRdb's table is partial and in-frame only. In the table there are 80,000 or so clones, 91% of which are singletons. The chain employs TRBV7-2 and TRBJ2-7, with a weak D call TRBD2 (7 bases). The TCR sequence derives from a man aged 50 or older in good health. The sequencing input was blood. CDR3 sequence (DNA): TGTGCCAGCAGCCTCGAGGGGGGGCTCGAGCAGTACTTC. Translation: CASSLEGGLEQYF.